Presented here are 27 T cell receptor beta chains from one specimen sequenced in a study of beta chain features in type 1 diabetes. Expressed TCRB transcripts got sequenced, as all isolated RNA was reverse transcribed. TCRdb keeps only in-frame clones here, not all; method: immunoSEQ multiplex PCR. Here the sample spans 160,000 or so clones, about 9.8% being singletons. Sequences were obtained from central memory CD4+ T cells from blood. These receptors all come from a young woman in good health.

This clone was recorded a few times. The chain employs TRBV30 and TRBJ2-2; D possibly corresponds to TRBD1 (7 bases). V lost 5 bases and J lost 0, with 10 bases in between. The CDR3 sequence is 14 residues long. CDR1 GTSNPN and CDR2 SVGIG come from the germline V gene (reference sequence). The CDR3 here is CAWGGTANTGELFF. In DNA form, the CDR3 reads TGTGCCTGGGGGGGGACAGCGAACACCGGGGAGCTGTTTTTT. The entire variable domain, with the rest obtained from reference TRBV30 and TRBJ2-2, is as follows: SQTIHQWPATLVQPVGSPLSLECTVEGTSNPNLYWYRQAAGRGLQLLFYSVGIGQISSEVPQNLSASRPQDRQFILSSKKLLLSDSGFYLCAWGGTANTGELFFGEGSRLTVL.

This clone occurred many times. The J gene is TRBJ1-1, the V gene TRBV10-3, with D hard to call. The CDR3 contains 16 residues. Germline-derived CDR1 and CDR2 are ENHRY and SYGVKD. Trimming stripped 0 bases from V and 0 bases from J, with 11 bases between. CDR3 in DNA: TGTGCCATCAGTGAGTCCGGGGTAACGATGAACACTGAAGCTTTCTTT. It yields the protein CAISESGVTMNTEAFF.

The rearrangement links TRBV5-6 to TRBJ2-7; 7 bases line up with TRBD2. Germline values: CDR1 SGHDT, CDR2 YYEEEE. The trim removed 0 bases at V and 6 bases at J, leaving 6 bases unmatched. The CDR3 is made up of 14 amino acids. The CDR3 loop reads CASSLGREEGEQYF. Here the CDR3 DNA reads TGTGCCAGCAGCTTGGGTCGGGAGGAGGGCGAGCAGTACTTC.

V is TRBV6-5 and J is TRBJ2-7, with TRBD2 as a possible D gene (5 bases). The CDR3 has 13 residues. V was shortened by 6 bases and J by 3 bases, with 12 bases between the two germline ends. CDR1 and CDR2 (germline): MNHEY, SVGAGI. In DNA, the CDR3 is TGTGCCAGCAGCCGGGATGACATCTACGAGCAGTACTTC. Amino acid sequence: CASSRDDIYEQYF.

The V gene is TRBV6-1, the J gene TRBJ2-5; D is possibly TRBD1 (5 bases). CDR3 length: 13 amino acids. Germline CDR1 is MNHNS and CDR2 is SASEGT. V was pared by 3 bases and J by 6 bases, with 11 bases between. In DNA, the CDR3 is TGTGCCAGCAGTGATAGGGGCACGCAGACCCAGTACTTC. Translation: CASSDRGTQTQYF.

The chain links TRBV30 to TRBJ2-1, with 15 bases that match TRBD2. The V gene end was trimmed by 2 bases and the J gene end by 12 bases; junction bases not matched to a gene: 11. This CDR3 has 16 residues. In germline, CDR1 is GTSNPN, CDR2 SVGIG (reference sequence). DNA for the CDR3: TGTGCCTGGAGTACCCGGACTAGCGGGAGGGGAGGAGCGCAGTTCTTC. Amino acids: CAWSTRTSGRGGAQFF.

This clone appeared a few times. V and J are TRBV2 and TRBJ2-5; D might be TRBD2 (5 bases). The CDR3 contains 13 residues. Trimming shortened V by 6 bases and J by 4 bases, and 12 bases separated the two germline ends. The germline gives CDR1 SNHLY, CDR2 FYNNEI. The CDR3 DNA reads as TGTGCCAGCAGAGACCCTCGGGGAGAGACCCAGTACTTC. This gives the protein CASRDPRGETQYF.

The V and J genes are TRBV25-1 and TRBJ2-7; possible D gene TRBD2, 5 bases. V dropped 6 bases and J dropped 1 base, with 13 bases sitting between them. This CDR3 spans 14 amino acids. CDR1 is MGHDK, CDR2 SYGVNS, per germline. CDR3 amino acids: CASSLDYRSYEQYF. CDR3 nucleotide sequence: TGTGCCAGCAGCTTAGACTATCGATCCTACGAGCAGTACTTC.

This clone has more than one count but fewer than ten. The rearrangement joins TRBV5-6 to TRBJ1-2, with 8 nucleotides matching TRBD1. From germline, CDR1 is SGHDT and CDR2 YYEEEE. Trimming removed 1 base from V and 5 bases from J; junction bases left unmatched: 10. The length of the CDR3 is 16 residues. CDR3 protein: CASSLPDDRGGYGYTF. In DNA form, the CDR3 reads TGTGCCAGCAGCTTGCCGGACGACAGGGGAGGGTATGGCTACACCTTC.

The chain links TRBV9 to TRBJ2-7, with D maybe TRBD1 (5 bases). The CDR3 length is 14 residues. Germline V gene data show CDR1 as SGDLS and CDR2 as YYNGEE. The ends were cut back, 6 bases at V and 6 bases at J, with 19 bases in the middle. CDR3 sequence: CASIAPGRGFEQYF. The CDR3, as DNA: TGTGCCAGCATCGCTCCCGGAAGGGGCTTCGAGCAGTACTTC.

The chain combines TRBV7-9 with TRBJ1-1; a weak D match, TRBD1 (6 bases). This CDR3 has 14 residues. With 1 base removed from V and 6 bases from J, the gap between germline ends came to 12 bases. Germline assignment: CDR1 SEHNR and CDR2 FQNEAQ (reference sequence). CDR3 nucleotides: TGTGCCAGCAGCTTAGGGACAGAGCAATCTGAAGCTTTCTTT. It codes for CASSLGTEQSEAFF.

V usage is TRBV5-1 and J usage is TRBJ1-3; D not resolved. The ends were cut back, 2 bases at V and 4 bases at J, with 13 bases in the middle. The CDR3 is made up of 15 amino acids. Germline CDR1 is SGHRS and CDR2 is YFSETQ. The CDR3 here is CASSLLSAGGNTIYF. As DNA, the CDR3 is TGCGCCAGCAGCTTATTATCCGCGGGCGGAAACACCATATATTTT.

This chain joins TRBV12-5 and TRBJ2-3, with D maybe TRBD1 (6 bases). The CDR3 spans 17 residues. Germline V gives CDR1 LGHNT, CDR2 FRNRAP. Trimming pared 0 bases from V and 2 bases from J, leaving 15 bases between. CDR3 residues: CASGLVVIQGLTDTQYF. CDR3 in DNA: TGTGCTAGTGGTTTGGTGGTTATTCAGGGGCTCACAGATACGCAGTATTTT. Combining the CDR3 with reference TRBV12-5 and TRBJ2-3 gives the whole variable domain DARVTQTPRHKVTEMGQEVTMRCQPILGHNTVFWYRQTMMQGLELLAYFRNRAPLDDSGMPKDRFSAEMPDATLATLKIQPSEPRDSAVYFCASGLVVIQGLTDTQYFGPGTRLTVL.

This clone has a handful of counts. The chain joins TRBV5-6 to TRBJ1-4; 12 nucleotides agree with TRBD1. CDR3 length: 17 amino acids. CDR1 and CDR2 from the germline V gene are SGHDT and YYEEEE. V trimming: 4 bases; J trimming: 5 bases; junction bases outside the gene matches: 9. DNA of the CDR3: TGTGCCAGCAGCCCCGGGACAGGGGGCTCGAAAAATGAAAAACTGTTTTTT. It codes for CASSPGTGGSKNEKLFF.

This sequence joins TRBV19 and TRBJ2-7; 10 nucleotides agree with TRBD2. Germline CDR1 LNHDA, CDR2 SQIVND (reference sequence). The CDR3 extends over 16 amino acids. V lost 5 bases and J lost 0; bases outside the gene matches: 7. The CDR3 spells CASSPWTSGFSYEQYF. The DNA for the CDR3 is TGTGCCAGTAGTCCCTGGACTAGCGGATTCTCCTACGAGCAGTACTTC.

The rearrangement uses TRBV7-2 and TRBJ2-3; D remains unclear. The length of the CDR3 is 12 residues. V lost 5 bases and J 8 bases, leaving 11 bases between the germline ends. Germline V gives CDR1 SGHTA, CDR2 FQGNSA. The CDR3 reads CASSPQIRTQYF. CDR3 bases: TGTGCCAGCAGCCCCCAGATCCGTACGCAGTATTTT.

This chain uses TRBV25-1 with TRBJ2-1, with TRBD2 matching 8 bases. The ends lost 8 bases at V and 5 bases at J; junction bases unmatched: 11. CDR1 is MGHDK and CDR2 is SYGVNS in the germline V gene. The length of the CDR3 is 15 residues. Here the CDR3 DNA reads TGTGCCAGCGGACTTAGCGGGAACTACGACAATGAGCAGTTCTTC. Its protein product is CASGLSGNYDNEQFF.

This clone has a handful of counts. The chain uses TRBV7-2 and TRBJ2-5; 13 bases align to TRBD2. The germline gives CDR1 SGHTA, CDR2 FQGNSA. The CDR3 totals 14 residues. V shed 8 bases, J shed 7 bases, and the junction held 7 bases outside the gene matches. The CDR3 DNA follows: TGTGCCAGCGTGACTAGCGGGAGGTCCGGGACCCAGTACTTC. Residues: CASVTSGRSGTQYF.

This clone has just a few counts. The rearrangement uses TRBV4-2 and TRBJ1-2, with a possible D match to TRBD1 (5 bases). This CDR3 has 14 amino acids. The ends were cut back, 5 bases at V and 4 bases at J, with 14 bases in the middle. Germline CDR1 reads LGHNA; CDR2 reads YNFKEQ. The CDR3 loop is CASSFSGGPYGYTF. In nucleotides, the CDR3 is TGTGCCAGCAGCTTCTCGGGGGGACCCTATGGCTACACCTTC.

V usage is TRBV4-2 and J usage is TRBJ1-4; D perhaps matches TRBD1 (5 bases). CDR3 size: 16 residues. The germline gives CDR1 LGHNA, CDR2 YNFKEQ. Trimming shortened V by 4 bases and J by 4 bases, and 16 bases separated the two germline ends. CDR3 DNA sequence: TGTGCCAGCAGCCCGAACGCAGGACAAATTAATGAAAAACTGTTTTTT. Protein sequence: CASSPNAGQINEKLFF.

V usage is TRBV9 and J usage is TRBJ2-3, with D possibly TRBD2 on 5 matching bases. The V gene's germline CDR1 is SGDLS and CDR2 YYNGEE. There are 15 residues in the CDR3. V was cut by 4 bases and J by 3 bases, with 15 bases left in between. In DNA, the CDR3 is TGTGCCAGCAGCTCTAGCCTGGGTGGGACAGATACGCAGTATTTT. Translating gives CASSSSLGGTDTQYF.

The chain combines TRBV7-2 with TRBJ2-3; 14 nucleotides align to TRBD2. CDR1 is SGHTA, CDR2 FQGNSA, per germline. The CDR3 length is 15 residues. J was trimmed by 9 bases and V by 2 bases; bases with no gene match: 4. In nucleotides, the CDR3 is TGTGCCAGCAGCTTATTGGGACTAGCGGGGGAGACGCAGTATTTT. Its translation: CASSLLGLAGETQYF. Full variable domain (missing parts from reference TRBV7-2 and TRBJ2-3): GAGVSQSPSNKVTEKGKDVELRCDPISGHTALYWYRQSLGQGLEFLIYFQGNSAPDKSGLPSDRFSAERTGGSVSTLTIQRTQQEDSAVYLCASSLLGLAGETQYFGPGTRLTVL.

This clone has more than one count but fewer than ten. This sequence joins TRBV21-1 and TRBJ2-3; the table's D call, TRBD1, has no DNA check behind it. TRBV21-1 is labeled a pseudogene. This CDR3 spans 15 amino acids. The CDR3 DNA reads TGTGCCATCCCACAGACAGAGTCTAGCACAGATACGCAGTATTTT. It translates to CAIPQTESSTDTQYF.

In its sample, this clone was seen a few times. CDR3 sequence reads: CASSLRRDSRGYTF. The CDR3 region has the DNA TGTGCCAGCAGTCTAAGAAGGGACAGCAGAGGCTACACCTTC. V usage is TRBV27 and J usage is TRBJ1-2, with 7 bases fitting TRBD1. V shed 5 bases and J 8 bases; nucleotides not matched to a gene: 11. The CDR3 consists of 14 residues. Germline-derived CDR1 and CDR2 are MNHEY and SMNVEV (reference sequence).

The chain employs TRBV5-1 and TRBJ1-6; 9 bases agree with TRBD1. The CDR3 covers 15 residues. The V gene end was trimmed by 0 bases and the J gene end by 7 bases; junction bases not matched to a gene: 2. Germline-derived CDR1 and CDR2 are SGHRS and YFSETQ. CDR3 protein: CASSLDGTGNSPLHF. The CDR3 bases are TGCGCCAGCAGCTTGGACGGGACAGGGAATTCACCCCTCCACTTT. The complete variable domain, with remaining parts taken from reference TRBV5-1 and TRBJ1-6, reads KAGVTQTPRYLIKTRGQQVTLSCSPISGHRSVSWYQQTPGQGLQFLFEYFSETQRNKGNFPGRFSGRQFSNSRSEMNVSTLELGDSALYLCASSLDGTGNSPLHFGNGTRLTVT.

J is TRBJ1-4 and V is TRBV7-2, with TRBD1 identical over 10 bases. Germline values: CDR1 SGHTA, CDR2 FQGNSA. Losses at the gene ends were 5 bases for V and 5 bases for J; bases not matched to a gene: 5. There are 15 residues in the CDR3. CDR3 DNA: TGTGCCAGCAGCCCCGACAGGGGGCGGAATGAAAAACTGTTTTTT. Its protein is CASSPDRGRNEKLFF.

This chain links TRBV6-6 with TRBJ2-5; 8 bases are shared with TRBD1. Germline V gene sequence: CDR1 MNHNY, CDR2 SVGAGI (reference sequence). After removal of 2 bases from V and 0 bases from J, the junction contained 2 bases not matched to a gene. CDR3 length: 15 residues. This CDR3 reads CASSYGQGDQETQYF. As DNA, the CDR3 is TGTGCCAGCAGTTACGGACAGGGTGACCAAGAGACCCAGTACTTC.